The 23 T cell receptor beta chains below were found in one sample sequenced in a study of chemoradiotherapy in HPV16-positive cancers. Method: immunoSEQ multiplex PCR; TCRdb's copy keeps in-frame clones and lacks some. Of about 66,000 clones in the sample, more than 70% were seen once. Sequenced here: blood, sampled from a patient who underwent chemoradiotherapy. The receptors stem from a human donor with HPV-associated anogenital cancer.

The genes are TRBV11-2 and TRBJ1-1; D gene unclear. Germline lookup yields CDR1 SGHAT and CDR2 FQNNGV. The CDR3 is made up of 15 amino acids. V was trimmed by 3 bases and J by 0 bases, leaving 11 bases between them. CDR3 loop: CASSLSGSLNTEAFF. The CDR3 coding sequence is TGTGCCAGCAGCTTGTCCGGCAGCTTGAACACTGAAGCTTTCTTT.

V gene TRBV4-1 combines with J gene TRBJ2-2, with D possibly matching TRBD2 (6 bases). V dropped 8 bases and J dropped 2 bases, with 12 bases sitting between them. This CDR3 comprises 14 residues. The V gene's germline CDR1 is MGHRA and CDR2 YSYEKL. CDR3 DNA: TGCGCCAGCGGGGGGACTTACAACACCGGGGAGCTGTTTTTT. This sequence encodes CASGGTYNTGELFF.

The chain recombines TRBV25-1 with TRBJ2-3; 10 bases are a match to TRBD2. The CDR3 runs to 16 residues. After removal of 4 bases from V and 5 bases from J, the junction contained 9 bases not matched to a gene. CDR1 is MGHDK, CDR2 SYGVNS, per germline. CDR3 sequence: CASSAGGLAGEDTQYF. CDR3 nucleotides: TGTGCCAGCAGTGCAGGGGGCCTAGCGGGGGAAGATACGCAGTATTTT.

Written as DNA, the CDR3 is TGTGCCAGCAGCTTAGAAGGGGGCCGGAACTATGGCTACACCTTC. The encoded protein is CASSLEGGRNYGYTF. This sequence joins TRBV7-9 and TRBJ1-2; 7 nucleotides line up with TRBD1. CDR1 SEHNR and CDR2 FQNEAQ come from the germline V gene (reference sequence). V dropped 1 base and J dropped 2; count of bases not matched to a gene: 4. CDR3 length: 15 amino acids.

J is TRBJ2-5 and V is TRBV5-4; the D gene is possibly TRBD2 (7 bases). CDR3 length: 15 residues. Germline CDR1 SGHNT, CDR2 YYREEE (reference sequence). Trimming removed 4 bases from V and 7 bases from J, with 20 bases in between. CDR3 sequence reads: CASSPGGPGESTQYF. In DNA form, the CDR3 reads TGTGCCAGCAGCCCGGGGGGCCCGGGGGAATCGACCCAGTACTTC.

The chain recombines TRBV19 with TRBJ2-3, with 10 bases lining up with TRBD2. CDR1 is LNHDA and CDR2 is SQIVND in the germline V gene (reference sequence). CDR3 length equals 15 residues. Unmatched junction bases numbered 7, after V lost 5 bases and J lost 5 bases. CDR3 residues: CASSRSSGGGDTQYF. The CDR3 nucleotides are TGTGCCAGTAGTCGGTCTAGCGGGGGTGGAGATACGCAGTATTTT. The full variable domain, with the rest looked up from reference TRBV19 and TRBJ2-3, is DGGITQSPKYLFRKEGQNVTLSCEQNLNHDAMYWYRQDPGQGLRLIYYSQIVNDFQKGDIAEGYSVSREKKESFPLTVTSAQKNPTAFYLCASSRSSGGGDTQYFGPGTRLTVL.

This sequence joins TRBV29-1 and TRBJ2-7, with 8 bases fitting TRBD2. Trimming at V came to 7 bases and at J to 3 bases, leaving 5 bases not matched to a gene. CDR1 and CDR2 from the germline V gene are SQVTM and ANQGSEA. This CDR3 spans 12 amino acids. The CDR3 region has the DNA TGCAGCGCCCGGGAGGGGTACTACGAGCAGTACTTC. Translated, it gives CSAREGYYEQYF.

Here the CDR3 DNA reads TGTGCCAGTGTTGGACAGGGCTTTTCCACTGAAGCTTTCTTT. It translates to CASVGQGFSTEAFF. This chain links TRBV19 with TRBJ1-1; the match to TRBD1 covers 8 bases. This CDR3 has 14 amino acids. The ends lost 8 bases at V and 4 bases at J; junction bases unmatched: 9. The germline gives CDR1 LNHDA, CDR2 SQIVND (reference sequence).

DNA for the CDR3: TGTGCCAGCAGTTTATGGGGCAGTTCTGGACAGAAGAATCAGCCCCAGCATTTT. It encodes CASSLWGSSGQKNQPQHF. This chain joins TRBV27 and TRBJ1-5; TRBD1 is a possible D gene (6 bases). The CDR3 contains 18 residues. V was clipped by 1 base and J by 4 bases, with 20 bases between them. Germline V CDR1 and CDR2: MNHEY, SMNVEV (reference sequence).

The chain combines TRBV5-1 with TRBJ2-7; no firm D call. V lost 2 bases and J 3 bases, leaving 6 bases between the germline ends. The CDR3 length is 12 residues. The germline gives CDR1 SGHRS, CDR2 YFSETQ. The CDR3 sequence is CASSFGSYEQYF. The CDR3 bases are TGCGCCAGCAGCTTTGGCAGCTACGAGCAGTACTTC. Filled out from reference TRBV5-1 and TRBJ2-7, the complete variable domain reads KAGVTQTPRYLIKTRGQQVTLSCSPISGHRSVSWYQQTPGQGLQFLFEYFSETQRNKGNFPGRFSGRQFSNSRSEMNVSTLELGDSALYLCASSFGSYEQYFGPGTRLTVT.

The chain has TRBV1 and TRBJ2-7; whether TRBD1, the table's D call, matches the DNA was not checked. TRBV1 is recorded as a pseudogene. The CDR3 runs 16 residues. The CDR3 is CTSSQEAGPESYEQYF. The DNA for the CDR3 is TGCACCAGCAGCCAAGAGGCAGGCCCCGAATCCTACGAGCAGTACTTC.

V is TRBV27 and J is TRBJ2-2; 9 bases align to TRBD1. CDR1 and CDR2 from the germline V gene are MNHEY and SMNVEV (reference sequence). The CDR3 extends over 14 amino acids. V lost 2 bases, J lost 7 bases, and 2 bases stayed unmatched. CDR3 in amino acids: CASSLDRGIGELFF. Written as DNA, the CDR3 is TGTGCCAGCAGTTTAGACAGGGGGATCGGGGAGCTGTTTTTT.

CDR3 DNA: TGTGCCAGCAGCTTGCCGGGGAGGACACTGTTTTTT. Its protein product is CASSLPGRTLFF. The chain is built from TRBV7-2 and TRBJ1-4; D gene ambiguous. The CDR3 covers 12 residues. Germline V gene data show CDR1 as SGHTA and CDR2 as FQGNSA. Trimming stripped 3 bases from V and 13 bases from J, with 12 bases between. The whole variable domain, filled in from reference TRBV7-2 and TRBJ1-4, reads GAGVSQSPSNKVTEKGKDVELRCDPISGHTALYWYRQSLGQGLEFLIYFQGNSAPDKSGLPSDRFSAERTGGSVSTLTIQRTQQEDSAVYLCASSLPGRTLFFGSGTQLSVL.

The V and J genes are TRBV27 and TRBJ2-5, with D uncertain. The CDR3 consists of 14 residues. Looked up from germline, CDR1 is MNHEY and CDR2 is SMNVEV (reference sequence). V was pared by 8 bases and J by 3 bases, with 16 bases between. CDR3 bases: TGTGCCAGCCTCTTGGGAACAGAGAAAGAGACCCAGTACTTC. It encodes CASLLGTEKETQYF.

CDR3 nucleotides: TGTGCCAGCAGCTTAGGGACAGGACGCGCCACCTACGAGCAGTACTTC. As protein: CASSLGTGRATYEQYF. The V and J genes are TRBV13 and TRBJ2-7; D may be TRBD1 (6 bases). Looked up from germline, CDR1 is PRHDT and CDR2 is FYEKMQ (reference sequence). The CDR3 totals 16 residues. V was pared by 0 bases and J by 2 bases, with 14 bases between.

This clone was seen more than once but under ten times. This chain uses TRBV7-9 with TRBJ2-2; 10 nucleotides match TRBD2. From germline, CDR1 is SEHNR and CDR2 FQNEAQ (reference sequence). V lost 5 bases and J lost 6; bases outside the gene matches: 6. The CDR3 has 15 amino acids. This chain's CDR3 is CASSTQRGGPGELFF. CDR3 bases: TGTGCCAGCAGCACCCAGCGGGGGGGGCCCGGGGAGCTGTTTTTT.

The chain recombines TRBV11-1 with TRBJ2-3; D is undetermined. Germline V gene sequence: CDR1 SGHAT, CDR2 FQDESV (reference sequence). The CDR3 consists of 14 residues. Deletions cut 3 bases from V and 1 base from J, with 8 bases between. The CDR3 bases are TGTGCCAGCAGCTTCGGGTCGCGCACAGATACGCAGTATTTT. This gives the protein CASSFGSRTDTQYF.

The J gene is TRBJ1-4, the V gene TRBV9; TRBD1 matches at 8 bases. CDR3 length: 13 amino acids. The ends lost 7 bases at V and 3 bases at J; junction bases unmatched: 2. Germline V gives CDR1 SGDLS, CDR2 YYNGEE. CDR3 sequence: CASGTGSNEKLFF. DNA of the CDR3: TGTGCCAGCGGGACAGGTTCTAATGAAAAACTGTTTTTT.

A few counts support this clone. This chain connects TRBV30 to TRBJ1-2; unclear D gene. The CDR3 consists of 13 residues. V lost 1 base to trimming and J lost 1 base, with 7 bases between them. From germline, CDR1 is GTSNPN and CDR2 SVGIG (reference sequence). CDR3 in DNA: TGTGCCTGGAGTGAAAGAATTAACTATGGCTACACCTTC. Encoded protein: CAWSERINYGYTF. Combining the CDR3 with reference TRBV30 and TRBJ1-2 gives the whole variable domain SQTIHQWPATLVQPVGSPLSLECTVEGTSNPNLYWYRQAAGRGLQLLFYSVGIGQISSEVPQNLSASRPQDRQFILSSKKLLLSDSGFYLCAWSERINYGYTFGSGTRLTVV.

The CDR3 region has the DNA TGTGCCAGCAGCTTAAGCACGAGCTCCTACAATGAGCAGTTCTTC. Its translation is CASSLSTSSYNEQFF. The V and J genes are TRBV5-4 and TRBJ2-1; D is uncertain. Germline CDR1 and CDR2: SGHNT and YYREEE (reference sequence). The CDR3 totals 15 residues. The ends were cut back, 2 bases at V and 0 bases at J, with 9 bases in the middle.

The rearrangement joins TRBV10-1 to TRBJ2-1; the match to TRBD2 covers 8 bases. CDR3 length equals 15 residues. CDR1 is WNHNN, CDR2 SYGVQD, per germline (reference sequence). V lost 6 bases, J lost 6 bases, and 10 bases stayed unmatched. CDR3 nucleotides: TGCGCCAGCAGCAAAAAGCGGGAGTGGACCAATGAGCAGTTCTTC. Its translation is CASSKKREWTNEQFF.

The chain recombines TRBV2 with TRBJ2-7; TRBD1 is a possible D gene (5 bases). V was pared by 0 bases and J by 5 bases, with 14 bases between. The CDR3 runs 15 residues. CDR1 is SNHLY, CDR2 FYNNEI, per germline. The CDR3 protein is CASSEAGGALDEQYF. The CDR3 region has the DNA TGTGCCAGCAGTGAAGCCGGTGGGGCCCTAGACGAGCAGTACTTC.

The CDR3 spells CASTRGVNTGELFF. The DNA of the CDR3 is TGCGCCAGCACCCGGGGGGTGAACACCGGGGAGCTGTTTTTT. The chain joins TRBV10-2 to TRBJ2-2; TRBD2 aligns across 7 bases. Trimming at V came to 7 bases and at J to 1 base, leaving 3 bases not matched to a gene. From germline, CDR1 is WSHSY and CDR2 SAAADI. CDR3 size: 14 residues.